Listed below are T cell receptor beta chains from one sample, sequenced in a study of shared clonotypes between healthy human individuals. The data were produced by immunoSEQ multiplex PCR, yet TCRdb's version contains in-frame clones alone and is incomplete. The sample records about 380,000 clones, around 96% being singletons. Sample: memory CD8+ T cells sorted from blood. The receptors here all came from a man aged 25-40 years in good health. Both conserved end residues are trimmed from each CDR3. Each record gives: CDR3 protein, V gene, J gene, clone size. Clone size is stated in some rows and not others, as once, few, many or a class when expanded.

cdr3_aa: ASSYGGAGNSPLH
v_call: TRBV6-5
j_call: TRBJ1-6
clone_size: -

cdr3_aa: ASSDPGEQY
v_call: TRBV2
j_call: TRBJ2-7
clone_size: -

cdr3_aa: PKKHPAGSRSVQPQH
v_call: TRBV7-3
j_call: TRBJ1-5
clone_size: once

cdr3_aa: SAMRQETQY
v_call: TRBV20-1
j_call: TRBJ2-5
clone_size: -

cdr3_aa: AWSSTRLGNQPQH
v_call: TRBV30
j_call: TRBJ1-5
clone_size: -

cdr3_aa: TGRRGSEQF
v_call: TRBV20-1
j_call: TRBJ2-1
clone_size: -

cdr3_aa: ASSERSTGTDTQY
v_call: TRBV10-1
j_call: TRBJ2-3
clone_size: -

cdr3_aa: ASSVGNSVPYNEQF
v_call: TRBV9
j_call: TRBJ2-1
clone_size: once

cdr3_aa: ASSPVGTATYEQY
v_call: TRBV5-1
j_call: TRBJ2-7
clone_size: -

cdr3_aa: ASSQVLSPNYGYT
v_call: TRBV4-1
j_call: TRBJ1-2
clone_size: -

cdr3_aa: ASSLESGRVDEQF
v_call: TRBV5-1
j_call: TRBJ2-1
clone_size: once

cdr3_aa: ASSLGLAYGTQY
v_call: TRBV7-2
j_call: TRBJ2-5
clone_size: -

cdr3_aa: ASSLDASRTQY
v_call: TRBV11-3
j_call: TRBJ2-3
clone_size: -

cdr3_aa: SVDGQGLETQY
v_call: TRBV29-1
j_call: TRBJ2-5
clone_size: -

cdr3_aa: SVTGEPGYGYT
v_call: TRBV29-1
j_call: TRBJ1-2
clone_size: few

cdr3_aa: ASSLGTTSYNEQF
v_call: TRBV11-3
j_call: TRBJ2-1
clone_size: once

cdr3_aa: ASSLHGEKLF
v_call: TRBV7-2
j_call: TRBJ1-4
clone_size: -

cdr3_aa: ASSPMALAGGADTQY
v_call: TRBV5-1
j_call: TRBJ2-3
clone_size: once

cdr3_aa: ASLFGVTDGETQY
v_call: TRBV2
j_call: TRBJ2-5
clone_size: -

cdr3_aa: ASSQERTQSYNEQF
v_call: TRBV4-2
j_call: TRBJ2-1
clone_size: -

cdr3_aa: ASSQRASSGVNEQF
v_call: TRBV16
j_call: TRBJ2-1
clone_size: -

cdr3_aa: ASSLTPRGTNEKLF
v_call: TRBV5-1
j_call: TRBJ1-4
clone_size: -

cdr3_aa: ASSYLGRTYGYT
v_call: TRBV6-5
j_call: TRBJ1-2
clone_size: -

cdr3_aa: ASSHRTSGRDNEQF
v_call: TRBV28
j_call: TRBJ2-1
clone_size: once

cdr3_aa: ASSLAVKSGTDTQY
v_call: TRBV5-8
j_call: TRBJ2-3
clone_size: -

cdr3_aa: ASSGRGQETQY
v_call: TRBV9
j_call: TRBJ2-5
clone_size: once

cdr3_aa: ASSLPSYEQY
v_call: TRBV5-1
j_call: TRBJ2-7
clone_size: -

cdr3_aa: ASSPPGQGSYEQY
v_call: TRBV18
j_call: TRBJ2-7
clone_size: once